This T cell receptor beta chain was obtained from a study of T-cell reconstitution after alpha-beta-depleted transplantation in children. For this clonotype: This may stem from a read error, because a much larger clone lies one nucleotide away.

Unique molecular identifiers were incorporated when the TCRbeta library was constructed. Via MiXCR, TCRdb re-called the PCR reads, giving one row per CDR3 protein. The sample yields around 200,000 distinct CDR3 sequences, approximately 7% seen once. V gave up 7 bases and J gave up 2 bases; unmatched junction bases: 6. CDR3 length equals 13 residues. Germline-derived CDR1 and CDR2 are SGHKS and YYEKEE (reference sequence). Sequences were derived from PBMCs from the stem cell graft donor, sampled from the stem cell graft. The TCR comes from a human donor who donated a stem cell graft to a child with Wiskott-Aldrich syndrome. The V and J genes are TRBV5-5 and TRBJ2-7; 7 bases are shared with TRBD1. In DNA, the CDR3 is TGTGCCAGCGGCCCGGGACAGCCCTACGAGCAGTACTTC. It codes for CASGPGQPYEQYF.